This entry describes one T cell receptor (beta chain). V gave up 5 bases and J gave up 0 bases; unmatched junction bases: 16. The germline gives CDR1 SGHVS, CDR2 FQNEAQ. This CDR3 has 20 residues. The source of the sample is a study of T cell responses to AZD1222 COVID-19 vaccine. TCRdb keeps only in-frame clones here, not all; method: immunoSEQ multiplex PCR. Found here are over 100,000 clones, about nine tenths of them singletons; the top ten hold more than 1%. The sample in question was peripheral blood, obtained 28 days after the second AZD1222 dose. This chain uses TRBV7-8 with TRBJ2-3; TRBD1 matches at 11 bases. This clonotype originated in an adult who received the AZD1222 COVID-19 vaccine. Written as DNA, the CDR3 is TGTGCCAGCAGCAATCTGGCCGCTGGGACAGGGGGACCGAGCACAGATACGCAGTATTTT. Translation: CASSNLAAGTGGPSTDTQYF.